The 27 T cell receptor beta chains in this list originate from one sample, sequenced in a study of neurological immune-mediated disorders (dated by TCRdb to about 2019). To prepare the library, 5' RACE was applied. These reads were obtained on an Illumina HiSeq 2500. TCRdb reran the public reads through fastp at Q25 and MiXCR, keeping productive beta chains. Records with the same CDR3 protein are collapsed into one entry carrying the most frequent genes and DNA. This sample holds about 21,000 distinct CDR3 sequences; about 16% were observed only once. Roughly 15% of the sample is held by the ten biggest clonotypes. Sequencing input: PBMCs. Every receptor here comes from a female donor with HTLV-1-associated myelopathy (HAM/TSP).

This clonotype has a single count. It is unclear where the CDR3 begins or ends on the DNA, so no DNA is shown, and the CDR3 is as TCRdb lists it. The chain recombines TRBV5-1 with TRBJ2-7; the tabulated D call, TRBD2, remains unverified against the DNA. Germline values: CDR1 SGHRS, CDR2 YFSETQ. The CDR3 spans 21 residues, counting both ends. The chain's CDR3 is CASSFYICSANRREGKYEQYF.

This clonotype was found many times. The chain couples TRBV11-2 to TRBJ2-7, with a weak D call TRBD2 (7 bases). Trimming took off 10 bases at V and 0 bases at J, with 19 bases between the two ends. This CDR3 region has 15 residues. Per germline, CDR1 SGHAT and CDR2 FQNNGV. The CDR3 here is CAIPRGGENSYEQYF. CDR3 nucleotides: TGTGCCATCCCGAGGGGGGGGGAGAACTCCTACGAGCAGTACTTC.

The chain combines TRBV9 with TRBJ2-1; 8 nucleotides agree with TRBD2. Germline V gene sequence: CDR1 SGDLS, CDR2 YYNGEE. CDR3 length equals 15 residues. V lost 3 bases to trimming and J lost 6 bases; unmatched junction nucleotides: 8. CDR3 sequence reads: CASSGTSLLTNEQFF. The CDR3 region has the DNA TGTGCCAGCAGCGGGACTAGCTTGTTGACCAATGAGCAGTTCTTC.

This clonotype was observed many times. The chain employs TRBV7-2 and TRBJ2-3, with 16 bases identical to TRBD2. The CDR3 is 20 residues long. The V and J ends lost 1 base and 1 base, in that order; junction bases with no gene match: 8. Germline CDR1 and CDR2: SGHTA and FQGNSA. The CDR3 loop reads CASSLVGLAGGPSGTDTQYF. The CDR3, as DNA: TGTGCCAGCAGCTTAGTGGGACTAGCGGGGGGGCCGAGTGGCACAGATACGCAGTATTTT. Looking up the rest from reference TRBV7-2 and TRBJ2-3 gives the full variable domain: GAGVSQSPSNKVTEKGKDVELRCDPISGHTALYWYRQSLGQGLEFLIYFQGNSAPDKSGLPSDRFSAERTGGSVSTLTIQRTQQEDSAVYLCASSLVGLAGGPSGTDTQYFGPGTRLTVL.

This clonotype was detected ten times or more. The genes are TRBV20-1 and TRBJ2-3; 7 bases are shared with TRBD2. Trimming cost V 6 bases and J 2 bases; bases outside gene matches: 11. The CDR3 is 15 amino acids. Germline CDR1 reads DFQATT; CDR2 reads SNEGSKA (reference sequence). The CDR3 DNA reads TGCAGTGCAATCAATCGGCGGGGGACCACAGATACGCAGTATTTT. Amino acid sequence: CSAINRRGTTDTQYF.

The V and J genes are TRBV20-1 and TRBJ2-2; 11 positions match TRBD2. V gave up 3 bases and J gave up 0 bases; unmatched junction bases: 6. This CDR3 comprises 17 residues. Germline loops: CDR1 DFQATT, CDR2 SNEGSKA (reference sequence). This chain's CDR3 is CSASELAGASNTGELFF. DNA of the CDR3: TGCAGTGCTAGTGAACTAGCGGGGGCTTCGAACACCGGGGAGCTGTTTTTT.

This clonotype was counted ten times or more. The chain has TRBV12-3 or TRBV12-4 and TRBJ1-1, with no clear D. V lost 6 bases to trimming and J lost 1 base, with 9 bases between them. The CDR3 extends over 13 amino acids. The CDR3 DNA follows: TGTGCCAGCAGCCGCATGGGGAACACTGAAGCTTTCTTT. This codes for CASSRMGNTEAFF.

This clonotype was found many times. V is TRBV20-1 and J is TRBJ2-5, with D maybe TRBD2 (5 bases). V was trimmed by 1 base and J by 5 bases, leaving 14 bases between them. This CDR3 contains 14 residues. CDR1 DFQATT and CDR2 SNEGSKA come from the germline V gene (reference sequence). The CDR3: CSARGGSVQETQYF. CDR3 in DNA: TGCAGTGCTAGAGGTGGTAGCGTACAGGAGACCCAGTACTTC.

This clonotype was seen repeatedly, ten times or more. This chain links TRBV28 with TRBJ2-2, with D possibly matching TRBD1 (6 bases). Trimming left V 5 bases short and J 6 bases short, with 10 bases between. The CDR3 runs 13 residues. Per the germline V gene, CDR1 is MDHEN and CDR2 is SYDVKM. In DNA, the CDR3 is TGTGCCAGCAGTGCCAGGGGAGCCGGGGAGCTGTTTTTT. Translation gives CASSARGAGELFF.

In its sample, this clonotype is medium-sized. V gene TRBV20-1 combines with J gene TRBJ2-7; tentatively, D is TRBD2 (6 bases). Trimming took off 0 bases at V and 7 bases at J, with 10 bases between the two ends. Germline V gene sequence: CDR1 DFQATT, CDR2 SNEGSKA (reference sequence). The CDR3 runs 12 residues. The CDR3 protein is CSARDLLAEQYF. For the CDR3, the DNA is TGCAGTGCTAGAGATCTACTAGCAGAGCAGTACTTC.

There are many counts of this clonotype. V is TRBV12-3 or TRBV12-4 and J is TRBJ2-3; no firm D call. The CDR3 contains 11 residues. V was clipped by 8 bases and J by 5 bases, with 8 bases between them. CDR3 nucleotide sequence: TGTGCCAGCGGACCTGGAGATACGCAGTATTTT. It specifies CASGPGDTQYF.

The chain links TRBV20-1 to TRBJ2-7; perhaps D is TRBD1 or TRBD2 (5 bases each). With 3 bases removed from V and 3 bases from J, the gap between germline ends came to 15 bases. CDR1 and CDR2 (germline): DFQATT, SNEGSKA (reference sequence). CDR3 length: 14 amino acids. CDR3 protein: CSASRDRGLYEQYF. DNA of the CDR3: TGCAGTGCTAGTAGGGACCGGGGCCTCTACGAGCAGTACTTC.

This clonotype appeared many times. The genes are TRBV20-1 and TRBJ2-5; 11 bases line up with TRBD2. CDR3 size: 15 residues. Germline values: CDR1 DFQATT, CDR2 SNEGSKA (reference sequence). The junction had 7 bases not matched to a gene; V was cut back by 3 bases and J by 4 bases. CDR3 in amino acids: CSASEFGLAGETQYF. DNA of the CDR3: TGCAGTGCTAGCGAGTTTGGACTAGCGGGAGAGACCCAGTACTTC.

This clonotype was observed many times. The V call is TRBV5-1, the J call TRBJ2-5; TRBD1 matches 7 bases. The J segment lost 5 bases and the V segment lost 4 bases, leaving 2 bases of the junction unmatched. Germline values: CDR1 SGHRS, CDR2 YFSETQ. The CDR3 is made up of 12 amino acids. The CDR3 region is CASSGQEETQYF. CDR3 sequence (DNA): TGCGCCAGCAGCGGACAGGAGGAGACCCAGTACTTC.

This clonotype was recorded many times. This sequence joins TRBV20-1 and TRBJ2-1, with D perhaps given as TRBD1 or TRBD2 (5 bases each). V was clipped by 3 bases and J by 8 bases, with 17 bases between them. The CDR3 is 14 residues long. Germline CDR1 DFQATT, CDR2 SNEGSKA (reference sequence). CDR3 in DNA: TGCAGTGCTAGCGAAGAAGGCCTGGGGGATGAGCAGTTCTTC. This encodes CSASEEGLGDEQFF.

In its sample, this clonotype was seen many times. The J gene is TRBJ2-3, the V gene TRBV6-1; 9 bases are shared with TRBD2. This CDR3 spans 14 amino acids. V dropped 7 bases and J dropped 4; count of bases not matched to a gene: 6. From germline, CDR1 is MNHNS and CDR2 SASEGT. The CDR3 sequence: CASNGAGGADTQYF. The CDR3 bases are TGTGCCAGCAATGGGGCGGGAGGGGCAGATACGCAGTATTTT.

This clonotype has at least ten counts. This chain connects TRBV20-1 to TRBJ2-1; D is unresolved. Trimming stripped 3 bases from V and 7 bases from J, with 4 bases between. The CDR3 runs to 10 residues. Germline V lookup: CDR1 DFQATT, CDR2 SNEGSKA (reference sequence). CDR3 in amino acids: CSARPNEQFF. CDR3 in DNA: TGCAGTGCTAGGCCTAATGAGCAGTTCTTC.

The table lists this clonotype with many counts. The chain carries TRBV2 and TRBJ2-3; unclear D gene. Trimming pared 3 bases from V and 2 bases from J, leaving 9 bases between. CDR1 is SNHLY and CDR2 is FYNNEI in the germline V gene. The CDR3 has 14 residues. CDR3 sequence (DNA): TGTGCCAGCAGTGAGAGGCGCGACACAGATACGCAGTATTTT. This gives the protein CASSERRDTDTQYF.

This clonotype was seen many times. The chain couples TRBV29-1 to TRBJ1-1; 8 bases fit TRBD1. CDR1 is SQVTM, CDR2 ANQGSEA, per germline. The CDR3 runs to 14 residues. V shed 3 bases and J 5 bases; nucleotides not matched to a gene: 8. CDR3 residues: CSVELTGAGTEAFF. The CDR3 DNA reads TGCAGCGTTGAGTTGACAGGGGCCGGTACTGAAGCTTTCTTT.

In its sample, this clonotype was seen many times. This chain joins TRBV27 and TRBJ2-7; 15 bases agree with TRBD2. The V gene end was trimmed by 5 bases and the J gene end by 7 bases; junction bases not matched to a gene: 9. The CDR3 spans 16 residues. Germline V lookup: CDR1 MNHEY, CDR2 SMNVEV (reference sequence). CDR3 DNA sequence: TGTGCCAGCAGTCCGACCCCGGGACTAGCGGGAGGAGAGCAGTACTTC. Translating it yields CASSPTPGLAGGEQYF.

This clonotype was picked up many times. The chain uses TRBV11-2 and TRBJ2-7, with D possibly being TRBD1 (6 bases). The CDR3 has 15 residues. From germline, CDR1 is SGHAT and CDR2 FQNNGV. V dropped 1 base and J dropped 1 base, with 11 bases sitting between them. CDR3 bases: TGTGCCAGCAGCTTAGCAGGGGCGAATTCCTACGAGCAGTACTTC. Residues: CASSLAGANSYEQYF.

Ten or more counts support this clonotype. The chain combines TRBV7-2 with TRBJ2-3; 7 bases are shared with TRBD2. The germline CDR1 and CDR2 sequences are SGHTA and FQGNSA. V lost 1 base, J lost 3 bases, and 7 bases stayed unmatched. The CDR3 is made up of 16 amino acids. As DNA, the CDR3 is TGTGCCAGCAGCTTAGGTGGGGGGGGTTTTACAGATACGCAGTATTTT. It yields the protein CASSLGGGGFTDTQYF.

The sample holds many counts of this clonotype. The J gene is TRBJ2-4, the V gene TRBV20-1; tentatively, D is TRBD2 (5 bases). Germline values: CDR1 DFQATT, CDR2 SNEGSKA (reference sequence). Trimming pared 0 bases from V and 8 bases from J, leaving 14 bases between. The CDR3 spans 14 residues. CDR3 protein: CSARELLRRDIQYF. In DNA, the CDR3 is TGCAGTGCTAGAGAATTGCTGCGGCGGGACATTCAGTACTTC.

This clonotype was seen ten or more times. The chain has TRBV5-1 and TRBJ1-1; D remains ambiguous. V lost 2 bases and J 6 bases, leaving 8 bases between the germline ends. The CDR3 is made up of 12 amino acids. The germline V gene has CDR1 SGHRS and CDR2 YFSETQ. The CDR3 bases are TGCGCCAGCAGCTTACCGGGAGCTGAAGCTTTCTTT. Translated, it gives CASSLPGAEAFF.

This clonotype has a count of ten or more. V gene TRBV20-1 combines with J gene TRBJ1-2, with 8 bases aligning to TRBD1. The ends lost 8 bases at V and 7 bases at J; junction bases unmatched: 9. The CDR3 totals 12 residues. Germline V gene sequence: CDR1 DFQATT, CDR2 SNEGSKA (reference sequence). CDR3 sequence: CSCWQGARGYTF. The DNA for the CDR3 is TGCAGTTGCTGGCAGGGGGCCCGTGGCTACACCTTC.

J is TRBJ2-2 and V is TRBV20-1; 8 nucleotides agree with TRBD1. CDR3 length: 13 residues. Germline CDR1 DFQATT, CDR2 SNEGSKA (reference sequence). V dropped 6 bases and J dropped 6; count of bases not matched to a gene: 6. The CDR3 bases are TGCAGTGCGGACAGGGATAACGCCGGGGAGCTGTTTTTT. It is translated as CSADRDNAGELFF.

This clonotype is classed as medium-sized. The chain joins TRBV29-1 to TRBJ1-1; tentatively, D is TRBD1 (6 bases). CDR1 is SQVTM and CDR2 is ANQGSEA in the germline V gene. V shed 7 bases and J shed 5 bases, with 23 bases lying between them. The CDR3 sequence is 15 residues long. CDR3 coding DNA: TGCAGCGCTTTCGGGGACAACCTAAAGGGTACTGAAGCTTTCTTT. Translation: CSAFGDNLKGTEAFF.